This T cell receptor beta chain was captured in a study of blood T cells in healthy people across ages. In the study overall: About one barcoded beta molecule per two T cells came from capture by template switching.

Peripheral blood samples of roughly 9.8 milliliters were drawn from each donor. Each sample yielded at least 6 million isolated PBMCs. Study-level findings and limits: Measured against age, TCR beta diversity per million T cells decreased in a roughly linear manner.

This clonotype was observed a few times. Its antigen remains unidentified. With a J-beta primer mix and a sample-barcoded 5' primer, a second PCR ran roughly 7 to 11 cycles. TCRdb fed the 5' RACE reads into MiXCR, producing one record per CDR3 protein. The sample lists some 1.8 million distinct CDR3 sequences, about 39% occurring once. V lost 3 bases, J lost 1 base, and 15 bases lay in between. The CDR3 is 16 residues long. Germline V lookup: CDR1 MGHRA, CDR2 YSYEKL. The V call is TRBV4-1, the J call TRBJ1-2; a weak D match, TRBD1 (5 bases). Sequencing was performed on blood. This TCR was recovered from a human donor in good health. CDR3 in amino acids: CASSQVGRTYNYGYTF. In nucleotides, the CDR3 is TGCGCCAGCAGCCAGGTGGGACGGACCTATAACTATGGCTACACCTTC.